The 23 T cell receptor beta chains given below trace back to one sample, sequenced in a study of T cells after yellow fever vaccination. TCRdb analysed the 5' RACE reads with MiXCR anew, one entry per CDR3 protein. The data hold 400,000 to 450,000 distinct CDR3 sequences, with around 20% observed a single time. The source was PBMCs, collected before the yellow fever booster vaccination. The receptor source for this set is a man in his late teens or twenties who received the YFV17D yellow fever vaccine.

There are a few counts of this clonotype. CDR3 protein: CASSFGMASTDTQYF. The CDR3 DNA sequence: TGTGCCAGCAGCTTTGGAATGGCGAGCACAGATACGCAGTATTTT. The gene calls are TRBV7-9 and TRBJ2-3, with no clear D. Trimming removed 3 bases from V and 0 bases from J, with 10 bases in between. Per germline, CDR1 SEHNR and CDR2 FQNEAQ (reference sequence). The length of the CDR3 is 15 residues. The full variable domain, its missing parts supplied by reference TRBV7-9 and TRBJ2-3, is DTGVSQNPRHKITKRGQNVTFRCDPISEHNRLYWYRQTLGQGPEFLTYFQNEAQLEKSRLLSDRFSAERPKGSFSTLEIQRTEQGDSAMYLCASSFGMASTDTQYFGPGTRLTVL.

This clonotype was seen many times. This rearrangement joins TRBV12-3 or TRBV12-4 to TRBJ1-5; D ambiguous. Trimming pared 5 bases from V and 4 bases from J, leaving 15 bases between. This CDR3 has 15 amino acids. The CDR3 is CASSPRFSGNQPQHF. In DNA form, the CDR3 reads TGTGCCAGCAGTCCCCGTTTTTCAGGTAATCAGCCCCAGCATTTT.

The chain combines TRBV5-1 with TRBJ2-7; D gene ambiguous. The CDR3 length is 17 residues. The V gene's germline CDR1 is SGHRS and CDR2 YFSETQ. V dropped 4 bases and J dropped 3 bases, with 23 bases sitting between them. CDR3 coding DNA: TGCGCCAGCAGCCAAGCTAGTTTCTCCAACACCTACTACGAGCAGTACTTC. It yields the protein CASSQASFSNTYYEQYF.

This clonotype was seen only a few times. The genes are TRBV12-3 or TRBV12-4 and TRBJ2-3; D is uncertain. CDR3 size: 14 residues. Trimming removed 1 base from V and 5 bases from J, with 10 bases in between. The CDR3 sequence is CASSLGGPVDTQYF. The DNA for the CDR3 is TGTGCCAGCAGTTTAGGTGGCCCAGTAGATACGCAGTATTTT.

V gene TRBV27 combines with J gene TRBJ2-2; no definite D call. The CDR3 has 17 residues. With 0 bases removed from V and 2 bases from J, the gap between germline ends came to 13 bases. Germline V gives CDR1 MNHEY, CDR2 SMNVEV (reference sequence). The DNA for the CDR3 is TGTGCCAGCAGTTTATCTTGGGCAGGCTTAAACACCGGGGAGCTGTTTTTT. Its protein is CASSLSWAGLNTGELFF.

A few counts support this clonotype. V usage is TRBV24-1 and J usage is TRBJ2-1; D call uncertain. The CDR3 is made up of 13 amino acids. Germline lookup yields CDR1 KGHDR and CDR2 SFDVKD. V lost 11 bases to trimming and J lost 6 bases, with 16 bases between them. The CDR3 loop reads CAILHKASNEQFF. The CDR3, as DNA: TGTGCCATCCTACACAAGGCCAGCAATGAGCAGTTCTTC.

The table lists this clonotype with a few counts. The chain recombines TRBV29-1 with TRBJ2-3, with D perhaps matching TRBD2 (6 bases). Germline-derived CDR1 and CDR2 are SQVTM and ANQGSEA. The CDR3 length is 12 residues. V was clipped by 6 bases and J by 4 bases, with 11 bases between them. Here the CDR3 DNA reads TGCAGCGTATCTCCTAGCGCAGATACGCAGTATTTT. It codes for CSVSPSADTQYF.

This chain uses TRBV20-1 with TRBJ2-1; D is undetermined. The V gene's germline CDR1 is DFQATT and CDR2 SNEGSKA (reference sequence). This CDR3 spans 11 amino acids. V lost 0 bases, J lost 8 bases, and 5 bases lay in between. The CDR3 spells CSARDLYEQFF. CDR3 sequence (DNA): TGCAGTGCTAGAGATTTGTATGAGCAGTTCTTC.

The genes are TRBV5-6 and TRBJ2-6; TRBD2 is a possible D gene (6 bases). CDR1 is SGHDT, CDR2 YYEEEE, per germline. The CDR3 runs to 15 residues. V shed 5 bases and J shed 11 bases, with 20 bases lying between them. The CDR3 region has the DNA TGTGCCAGCAGTTGGCGATTCGCGGGGTCTGACGTCCTGACTTTC. Its protein is CASSWRFAGSDVLTF.

This clonotype turned up a few times. The rearrangement uses TRBV6-5 and TRBJ2-7, with 8 bases that match TRBD2. The J segment lost 5 bases and the V segment lost 5 bases, leaving 5 bases of the junction unmatched. Germline V lookup: CDR1 MNHEY, CDR2 SVGAGI. The CDR3 is 13 residues long. The CDR3 DNA reads TGTGCCAGCAGTCGGGGGGGAGGGGACGAGCAGTACTTC. It translates to CASSRGGGDEQYF.

This chain links TRBV4-3 with TRBJ2-1, with unresolved D. V lost 1 base and J 4 bases, leaving 5 bases between the germline ends. CDR1 and CDR2 from the germline V gene are LGHNA and YSLEER. The CDR3 is made up of 13 amino acids. CDR3 region: CASSQVNYNEQFF. The DNA for the CDR3 is TGCGCCAGCAGCCAAGTAAATTACAATGAGCAGTTCTTC.

The chain carries TRBV9 and TRBJ1-6; 7 positions match TRBD1. Germline V gene lookup returns CDR1 SGDLS and CDR2 YYNGEE. Unmatched junction bases numbered 5, after V lost 1 base and J lost 10 bases. The CDR3 runs 14 residues. Written as DNA, the CDR3 is TGTGCCAGCAGCGTACAAGGGGGCGGGTCACCCCTCCACTTT. Translation: CASSVQGGGSPLHF.

V gene TRBV12-3 or TRBV12-4 combines with J gene TRBJ1-6, with 8 bases that match TRBD1. The V gene end was trimmed by 5 bases and the J gene end by 2 bases; junction bases not matched to a gene: 8. The CDR3 sequence is 17 residues long. The CDR3, as DNA: TGTGCCAGCAGTCCCAGGGGGCTCGCTGCCTATAATTCACCCCTCCACTTT. This sequence encodes CASSPRGLAAYNSPLHF.

V usage is TRBV3-1 and J usage is TRBJ1-5; D perhaps matches TRBD1 (5 bases). V was shortened by 0 bases and J by 10 bases, with 10 bases between the two germline ends. The CDR3 is 13 residues long. The germline CDR1 and CDR2 sequences are LGHDT and YNNKEL (reference sequence). CDR3 sequence: CASSQEGRTPQHF. CDR3 sequence (DNA): TGTGCCAGCAGCCAAGAAGGGAGGACACCCCAGCATTTT.

The chain carries TRBV4-1 and TRBJ1-2; 9 nucleotides match TRBD1. With 0 bases clipped from V and 3 bases from J, the junction kept 8 bases outside the gene matches. The CDR3 runs to 17 residues. Germline CDR1 reads MGHRA; CDR2 reads YSYEKL. The CDR3 loop reads CASSQDMTGGYHYGYTF. CDR3 bases: TGCGCCAGCAGCCAAGATATGACAGGGGGTTACCACTATGGCTACACCTTC.

The sample holds a few counts of this clonotype. The CDR3 sequence: CASSQTDSSSYEQYV. The CDR3 bases are TGCGCCAGCAGCCAGACGGACTCGAGCTCCTACGAGCAGTACGTC. The genes are TRBV4-1 and TRBJ2-7; tentative D call: TRBD2 (5 bases). The CDR3 runs 15 residues. V dropped 3 bases and J dropped 0 bases, with 12 bases sitting between them. Germline-derived CDR1 and CDR2 are MGHRA and YSYEKL.

This clonotype came up a few times. The chain couples TRBV6-5 to TRBJ2-2; no definite D call. V dropped 10 bases and J dropped 0 bases, with 12 bases sitting between them. Germline CDR1 is MNHEY and CDR2 is SVGAGI. This CDR3 region has 14 residues. The CDR3 sequence is CATLRRTNTGELFF. The CDR3 coding sequence is TGTGCCACCTTAAGACGGACGAACACCGGGGAGCTGTTTTTT.

The V and J genes are TRBV4-3 and TRBJ2-5, with TRBD1 matching over 8 bases. V shed 1 base and J 4 bases; nucleotides not matched to a gene: 5. The CDR3 totals 15 residues. From germline, CDR1 is LGHNA and CDR2 YSLEER. The DNA for the CDR3 is TGCGCCAGCAGCCAAGGGACAGGGTTTAGAGAGACCCAGTACTTC. It encodes CASSQGTGFRETQYF.

The rearrangement uses TRBV11-2 and TRBJ1-5; D remains ambiguous. In germline, CDR1 is SGHAT, CDR2 FQNNGV. Trimming left V 5 bases short and J 1 base short, with 9 bases between. The CDR3 runs to 14 residues. The CDR3 is CASSPRNSNQPQHF. The CDR3 nucleotides read TGTGCCAGCAGCCCCCGGAACAGCAATCAGCCCCAGCATTTT.

This clonotype was found a few times. The chain joins TRBV11-2 to TRBJ2-1; possible D gene TRBD2, 6 bases. Germline CDR1 SGHAT, CDR2 FQNNGV. CDR3 size: 16 residues. V shed 4 bases and J shed 2 bases, with 15 bases lying between them. The CDR3 DNA is TGTGCCAGCAGCTCCGGGACTTTTGGACCCTACAATGAGCAGTTCTTC. It yields the protein CASSSGTFGPYNEQFF.

V gene TRBV18 combines with J gene TRBJ1-2; D remains unclear. The germline gives CDR1 KGHSH, CDR2 LQKENI. The CDR3 contains 15 residues. Trimming shortened V by 3 bases and J by 3 bases, and 14 bases separated the two germline ends. Here the CDR3 reads CASSPPLGPDYGYTF. The CDR3 DNA follows: TGTGCCAGCTCACCTCCTTTAGGGCCTGACTATGGCTACACCTTC.

This clonotype turned up a few times. The chain recombines TRBV4-1 with TRBJ2-2; D gene uncertain. With 3 bases removed from V and 4 bases from J, the gap between germline ends came to 18 bases. Germline CDR1 MGHRA, CDR2 YSYEKL. The CDR3 consists of 17 residues. The CDR3 DNA is TGCGCCAGCAGCCAGGCCGACATGGGGTTCCGCACCGGGGAGCTGTTTTTT. Its protein product is CASSQADMGFRTGELFF.

The V gene is TRBV28, the J gene TRBJ2-7, with D possibly TRBD1 on 6 matching bases. V was pared by 5 bases and J by 3 bases, with 11 bases between. Germline V gene sequence: CDR1 MDHEN, CDR2 SYDVKM. The CDR3 has 13 amino acids. Here the CDR3 reads CASSRPQGYEQYV. DNA of the CDR3: TGTGCCAGCAGTCGCCCACAGGGCTACGAGCAGTACGTC.